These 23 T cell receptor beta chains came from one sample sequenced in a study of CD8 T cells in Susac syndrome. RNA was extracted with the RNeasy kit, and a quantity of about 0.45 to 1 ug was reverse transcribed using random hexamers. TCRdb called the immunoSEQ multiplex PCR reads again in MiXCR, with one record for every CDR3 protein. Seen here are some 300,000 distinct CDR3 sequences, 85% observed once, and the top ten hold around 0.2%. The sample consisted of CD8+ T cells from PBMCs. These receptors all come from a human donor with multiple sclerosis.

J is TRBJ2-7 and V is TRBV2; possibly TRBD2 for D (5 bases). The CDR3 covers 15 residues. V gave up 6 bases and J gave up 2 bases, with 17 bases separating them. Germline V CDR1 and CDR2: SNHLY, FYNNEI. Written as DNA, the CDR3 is TGTGCCAGCAGCCTCCGGGAAATTCTAACCTACGAGCAGTACTTC. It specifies CASSLREILTYEQYF.

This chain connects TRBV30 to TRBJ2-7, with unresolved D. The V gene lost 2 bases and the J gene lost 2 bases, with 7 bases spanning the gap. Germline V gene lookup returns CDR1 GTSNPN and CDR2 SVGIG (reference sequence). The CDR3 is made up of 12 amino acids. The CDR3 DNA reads TGTGCCTGGAGTCGCATAACCTACGAGCAGTACTTC. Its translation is CAWSRITYEQYF.

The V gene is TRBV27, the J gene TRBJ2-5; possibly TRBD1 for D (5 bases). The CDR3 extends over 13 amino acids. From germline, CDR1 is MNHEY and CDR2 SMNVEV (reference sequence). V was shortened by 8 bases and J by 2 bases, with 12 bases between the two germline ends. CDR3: CASRRRGQETQYF. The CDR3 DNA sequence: TGTGCCAGCCGACGTAGGGGTCAAGAGACCCAGTACTTC.

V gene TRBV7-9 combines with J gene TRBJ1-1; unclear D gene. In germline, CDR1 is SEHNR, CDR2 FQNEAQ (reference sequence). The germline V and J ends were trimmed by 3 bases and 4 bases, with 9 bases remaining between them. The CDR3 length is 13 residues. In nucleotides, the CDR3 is TGTGCCAGCAGCTTGGAGGGAATCACTGAAGCTTTCTTT. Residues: CASSLEGITEAFF.

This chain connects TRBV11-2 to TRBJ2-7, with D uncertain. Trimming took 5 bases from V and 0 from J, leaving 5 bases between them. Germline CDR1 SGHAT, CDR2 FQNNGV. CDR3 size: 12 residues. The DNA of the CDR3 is TGTGCCAGCAGCGAGGCCTCCTACGAGCAGTACTTC. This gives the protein CASSEASYEQYF. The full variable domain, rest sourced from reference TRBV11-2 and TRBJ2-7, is EAGVAQSPRYKIIEKRQSVAFWCNPISGHATLYWYQQILGQGPKLLIQFQNNGVVDDSQLPKDRFSAERLKGVDSTLKIQPAKLEDSAVYLCASSEASYEQYFGPGTRLTVT.

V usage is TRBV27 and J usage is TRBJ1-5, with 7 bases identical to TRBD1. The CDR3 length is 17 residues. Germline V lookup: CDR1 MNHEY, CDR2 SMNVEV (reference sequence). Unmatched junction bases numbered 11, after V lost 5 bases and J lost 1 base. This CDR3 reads CASSPTGTVMSNQPQHF. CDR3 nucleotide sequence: TGTGCCAGCAGTCCGACCGGGACAGTGATGAGCAATCAGCCCCAGCATTTT.

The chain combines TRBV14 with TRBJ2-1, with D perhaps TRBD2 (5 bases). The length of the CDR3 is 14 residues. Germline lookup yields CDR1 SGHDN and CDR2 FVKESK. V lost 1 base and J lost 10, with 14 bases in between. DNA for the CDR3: TGTGCCAGCAGCCAAGTCTTGGCTTCGGGAGAGCAGTTCTTC. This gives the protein CASSQVLASGEQFF.

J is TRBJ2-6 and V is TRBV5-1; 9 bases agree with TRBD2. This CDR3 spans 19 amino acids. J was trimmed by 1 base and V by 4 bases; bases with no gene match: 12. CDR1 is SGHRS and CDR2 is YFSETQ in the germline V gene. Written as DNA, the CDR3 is TGCGCCAGCAGCCCCCCCGTGCGGGAGGGTAGGTCTGGGGCCAACGTCCTGACTTTC. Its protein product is CASSPPVREGRSGANVLTF.

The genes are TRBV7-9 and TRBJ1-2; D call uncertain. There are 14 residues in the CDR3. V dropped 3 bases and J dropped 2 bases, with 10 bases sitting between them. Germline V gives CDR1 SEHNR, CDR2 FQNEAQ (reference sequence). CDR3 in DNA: TGTGCCAGCAGCTTGCAGGTGACGAACTATGGCTACACCTTC. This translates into CASSLQVTNYGYTF.

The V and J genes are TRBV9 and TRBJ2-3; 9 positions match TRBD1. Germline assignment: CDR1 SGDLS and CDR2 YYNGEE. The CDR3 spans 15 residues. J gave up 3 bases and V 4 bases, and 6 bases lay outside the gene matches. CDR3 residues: CASSLQGAATDTQYF. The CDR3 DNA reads TGTGCCAGCAGCTTACAGGGGGCGGCAACAGATACGCAGTATTTT.

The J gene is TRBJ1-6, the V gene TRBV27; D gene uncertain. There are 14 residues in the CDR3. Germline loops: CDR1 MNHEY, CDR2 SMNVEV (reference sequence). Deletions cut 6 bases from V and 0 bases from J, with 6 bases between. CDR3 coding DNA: TGTGCCAGCAGCTTTAGCTCCTATAATTCACCCCTCCACTTT. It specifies CASSFSSYNSPLHF.

CDR3 nucleotide sequence: TGCGCCAGCAGCCAGGTGGGGACAGCCCGAAACACCATATATTTT. This translates into CASSQVGTARNTIYF. The V gene is TRBV4-3, the J gene TRBJ1-3, with TRBD1 identical over 7 bases. There are 15 residues in the CDR3. Germline V gives CDR1 LGHNA, CDR2 YSLEER. The junction had 7 bases not matched to a gene; V was cut back by 3 bases and J by 5 bases.

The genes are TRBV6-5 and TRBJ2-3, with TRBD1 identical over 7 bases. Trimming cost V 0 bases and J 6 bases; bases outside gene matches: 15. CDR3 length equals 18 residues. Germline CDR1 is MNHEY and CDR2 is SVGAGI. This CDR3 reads CASSYSGGFRPRGDTQYF. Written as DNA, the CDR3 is TGTGCCAGCAGTTACTCGGGCGGTTTCCGCCCCAGGGGGGATACGCAGTATTTT.

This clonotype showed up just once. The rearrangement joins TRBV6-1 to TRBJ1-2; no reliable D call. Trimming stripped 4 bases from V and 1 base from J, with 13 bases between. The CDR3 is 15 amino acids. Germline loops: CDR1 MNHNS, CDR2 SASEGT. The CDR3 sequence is CASSAPVQYNYGYTF. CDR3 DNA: TGTGCCAGCAGTGCCCCGGTACAATATAACTATGGCTACACCTTC.

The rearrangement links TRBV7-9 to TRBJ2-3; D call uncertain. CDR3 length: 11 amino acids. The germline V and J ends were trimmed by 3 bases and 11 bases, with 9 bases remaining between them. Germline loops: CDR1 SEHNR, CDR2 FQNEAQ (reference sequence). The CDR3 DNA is TGTGCCAGCAGCTTGTTGGGGTTGCAGTATTTT. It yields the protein CASSLLGLQYF.

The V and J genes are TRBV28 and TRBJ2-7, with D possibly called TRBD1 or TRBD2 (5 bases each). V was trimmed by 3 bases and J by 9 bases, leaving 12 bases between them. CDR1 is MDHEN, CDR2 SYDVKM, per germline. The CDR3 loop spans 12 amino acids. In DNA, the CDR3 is TGTGCCAGCAGTTTTTCGGGGCTAGCGCAGTACTTC. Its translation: CASSFSGLAQYF.

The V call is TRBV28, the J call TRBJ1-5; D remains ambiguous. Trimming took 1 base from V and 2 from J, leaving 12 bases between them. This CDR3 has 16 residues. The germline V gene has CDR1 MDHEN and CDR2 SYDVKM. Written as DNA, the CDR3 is TGTGCCAGCAGTTTATTCGCAGGACGGGGCAATCAGCCCCAGCATTTT. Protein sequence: CASSLFAGRGNQPQHF.

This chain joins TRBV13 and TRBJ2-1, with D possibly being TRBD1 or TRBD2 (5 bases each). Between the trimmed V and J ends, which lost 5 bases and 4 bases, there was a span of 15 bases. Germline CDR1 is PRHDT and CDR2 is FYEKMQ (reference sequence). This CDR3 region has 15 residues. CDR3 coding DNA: TGTGCCAGCAGCCGGGACGGACCTAATTACAATGAGCAGTTCTTC. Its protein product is CASSRDGPNYNEQFF.

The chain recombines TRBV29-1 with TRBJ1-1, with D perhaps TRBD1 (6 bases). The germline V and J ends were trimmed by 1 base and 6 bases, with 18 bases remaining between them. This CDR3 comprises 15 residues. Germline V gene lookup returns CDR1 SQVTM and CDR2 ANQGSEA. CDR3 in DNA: TGCAGCGTTGAAGCTCTCGGGGGGCCAGAGGCTGAAGCTTTCTTT. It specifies CSVEALGGPEAEAFF.

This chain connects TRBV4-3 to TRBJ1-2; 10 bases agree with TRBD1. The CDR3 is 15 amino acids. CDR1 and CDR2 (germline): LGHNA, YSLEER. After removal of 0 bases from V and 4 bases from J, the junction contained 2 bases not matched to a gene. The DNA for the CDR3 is TGCGCCAGCAGCCAAGAGGGACAGGGGAGCTATGGCTACACCTTC. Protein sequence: CASSQEGQGSYGYTF.

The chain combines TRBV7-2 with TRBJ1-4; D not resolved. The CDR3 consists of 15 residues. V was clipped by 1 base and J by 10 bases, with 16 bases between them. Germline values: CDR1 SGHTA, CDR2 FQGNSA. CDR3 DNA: TGTGCCAGCAGCTTAGGTGCAGGAATGCTCGGAAAACTGTTTTTT. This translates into CASSLGAGMLGKLFF.

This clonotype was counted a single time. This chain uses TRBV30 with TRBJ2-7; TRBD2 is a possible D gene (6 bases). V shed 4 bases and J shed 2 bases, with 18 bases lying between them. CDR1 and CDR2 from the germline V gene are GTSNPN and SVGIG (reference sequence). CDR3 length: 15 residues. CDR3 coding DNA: TGTGCCTGGACGGGTAGCGGAGGAAATGCCTACGAGCAGTACTTC. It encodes CAWTGSGGNAYEQYF.

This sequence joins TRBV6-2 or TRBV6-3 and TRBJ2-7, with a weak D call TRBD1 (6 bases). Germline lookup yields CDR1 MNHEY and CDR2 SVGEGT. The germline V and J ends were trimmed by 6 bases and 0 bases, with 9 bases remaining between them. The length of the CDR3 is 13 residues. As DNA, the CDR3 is TGTGCCAGCAGCATCAGGGGCTCCTACGAGCAGTACTTC. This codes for CASSIRGSYEQYF.